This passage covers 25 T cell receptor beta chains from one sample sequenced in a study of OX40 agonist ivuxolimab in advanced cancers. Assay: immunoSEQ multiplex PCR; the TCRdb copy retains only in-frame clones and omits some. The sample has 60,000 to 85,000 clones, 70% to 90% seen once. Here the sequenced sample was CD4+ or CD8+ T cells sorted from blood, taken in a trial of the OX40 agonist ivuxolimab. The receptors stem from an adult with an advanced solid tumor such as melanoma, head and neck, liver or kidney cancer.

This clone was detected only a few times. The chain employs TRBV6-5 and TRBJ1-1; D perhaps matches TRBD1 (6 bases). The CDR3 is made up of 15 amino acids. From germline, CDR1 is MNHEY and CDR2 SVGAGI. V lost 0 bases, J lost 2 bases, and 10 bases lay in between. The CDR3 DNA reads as TGTGCCAGCAGTTACTCGGGGGCGGATAACACTGAAGCTTTCTTT. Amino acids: CASSYSGADNTEAFF.

CDR3 nucleotides: TGTGCCTGGAGTCCAGACCCGTCCTCTAATGAAAAACTGTTTTTT. Translating gives CAWSPDPSSNEKLFF. The rearrangement uses TRBV30 and TRBJ1-4; no firm D call. Trimming took 2 bases from V and 3 from J, leaving 13 bases between them. This CDR3 spans 15 amino acids. The germline CDR1 and CDR2 sequences are GTSNPN and SVGIG (reference sequence).

This chain's CDR3 is CASSPWGRTNTEAFF. The CDR3, as DNA: TGTGCCAGCAGCCCCTGGGGACGTACTAACACTGAAGCTTTCTTT. The V call is TRBV28, the J call TRBJ1-1, with a tentative D call TRBD1 (5 bases). The V gene lost 6 bases and the J gene lost 2 bases, with 16 bases spanning the gap. Germline assignment: CDR1 MDHEN and CDR2 SYDVKM. The CDR3 has 15 amino acids.

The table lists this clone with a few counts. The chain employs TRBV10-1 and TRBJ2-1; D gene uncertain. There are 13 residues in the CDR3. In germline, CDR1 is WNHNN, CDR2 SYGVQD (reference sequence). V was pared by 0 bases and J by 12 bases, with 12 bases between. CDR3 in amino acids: CASSESKHMRQFF. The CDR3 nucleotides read TGCGCCAGCAGTGAGTCAAAACATATGAGGCAGTTCTTC.

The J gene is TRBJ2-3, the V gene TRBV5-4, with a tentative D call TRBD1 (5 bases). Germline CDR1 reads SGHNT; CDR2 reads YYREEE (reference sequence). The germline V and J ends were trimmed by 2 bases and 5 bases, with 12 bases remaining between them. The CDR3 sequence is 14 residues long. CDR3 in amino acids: CASSLMQGQDTQYF. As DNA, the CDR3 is TGTGCCAGCAGCTTAATGCAGGGCCAAGATACGCAGTATTTT. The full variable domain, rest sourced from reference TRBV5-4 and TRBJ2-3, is ETGVTQSPTHLIKTRGQQVTLRCSSQSGHNTVSWYQQALGQGPQFIFQYYREEENGRGNFPPRFSGLQFPNYSSELNVNALELDDSALYLCASSLMQGQDTQYFGPGTRLTVL.

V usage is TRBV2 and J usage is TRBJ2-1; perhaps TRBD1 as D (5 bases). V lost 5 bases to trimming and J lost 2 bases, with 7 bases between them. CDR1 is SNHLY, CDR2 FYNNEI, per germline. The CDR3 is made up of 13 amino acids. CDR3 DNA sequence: TGTGCCAGCAGTCAAGGGGCCTACAATGAGCAGTTCTTC. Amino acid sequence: CASSQGAYNEQFF.

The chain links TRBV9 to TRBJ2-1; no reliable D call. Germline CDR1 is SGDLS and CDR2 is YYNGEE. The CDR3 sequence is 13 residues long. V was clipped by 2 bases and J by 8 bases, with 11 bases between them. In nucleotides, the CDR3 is TGTGCCAGCAGCGTCTCAGGTGGGGATGAGCAGTTCTTC. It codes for CASSVSGGDEQFF.

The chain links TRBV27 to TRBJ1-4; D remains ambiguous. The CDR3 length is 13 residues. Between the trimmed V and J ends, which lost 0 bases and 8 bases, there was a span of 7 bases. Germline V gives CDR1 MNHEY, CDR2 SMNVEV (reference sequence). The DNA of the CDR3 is TGTGCCAGCAGTTTATCGAAGAGGGAAAAACTGTTTTTT. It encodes CASSLSKREKLFF.

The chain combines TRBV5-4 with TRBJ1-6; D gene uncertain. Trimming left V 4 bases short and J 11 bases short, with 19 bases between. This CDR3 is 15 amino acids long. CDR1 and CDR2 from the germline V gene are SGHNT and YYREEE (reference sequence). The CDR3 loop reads CASSDIGSGPTPLHF. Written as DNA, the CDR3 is TGTGCCAGCAGCGACATCGGGAGTGGGCCGACACCCCTCCACTTT.

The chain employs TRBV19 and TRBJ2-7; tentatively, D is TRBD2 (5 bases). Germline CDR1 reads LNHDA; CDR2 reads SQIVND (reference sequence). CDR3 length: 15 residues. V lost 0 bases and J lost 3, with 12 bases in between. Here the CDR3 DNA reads TGTGCCAGTAGTATAGAGACCGGAGGATTCTACGAGCAGTACTTC. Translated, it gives CASSIETGGFYEQYF.

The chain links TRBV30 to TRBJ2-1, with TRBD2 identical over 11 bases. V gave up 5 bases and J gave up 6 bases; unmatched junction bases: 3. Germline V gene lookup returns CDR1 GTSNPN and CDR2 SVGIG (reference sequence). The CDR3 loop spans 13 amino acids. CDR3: CAWGSGRANEQFF. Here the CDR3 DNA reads TGTGCCTGGGGTAGCGGGAGGGCCAATGAGCAGTTCTTC.

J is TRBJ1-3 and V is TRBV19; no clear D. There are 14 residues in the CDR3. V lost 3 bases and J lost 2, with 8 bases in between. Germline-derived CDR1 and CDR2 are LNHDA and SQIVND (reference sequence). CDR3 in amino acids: CASSIGRPGNTIYF. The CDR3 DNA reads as TGTGCCAGTAGTATCGGCAGACCTGGAAACACCATATATTTT.

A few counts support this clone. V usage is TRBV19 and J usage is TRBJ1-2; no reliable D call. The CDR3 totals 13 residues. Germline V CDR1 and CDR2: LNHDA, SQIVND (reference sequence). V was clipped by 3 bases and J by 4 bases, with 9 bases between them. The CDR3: CASSMAVAYGYTF. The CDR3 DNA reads TGTGCCAGTAGTATGGCTGTAGCCTATGGCTACACCTTC.

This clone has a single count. CDR3 DNA: TGTGCCAGCAGCTATCAGGGGGCTAATGGCTACACCTTC. Its translation is CASSYQGANGYTF. V gene TRBV11-2 combines with J gene TRBJ1-2; 8 bases agree with TRBD1. CDR3 length equals 13 residues. Germline V gives CDR1 SGHAT, CDR2 FQNNGV. Unmatched junction bases numbered 4, after V lost 4 bases and J lost 6 bases.

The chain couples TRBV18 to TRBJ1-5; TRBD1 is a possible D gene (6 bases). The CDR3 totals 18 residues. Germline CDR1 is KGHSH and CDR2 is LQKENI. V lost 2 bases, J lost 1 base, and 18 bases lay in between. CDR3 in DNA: TGTGCCAGCTCACCAGCCGGGGGGGGAAGGGGGAGCAATCAGCCCCAGCATTTT. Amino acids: CASSPAGGGRGSNQPQHF.

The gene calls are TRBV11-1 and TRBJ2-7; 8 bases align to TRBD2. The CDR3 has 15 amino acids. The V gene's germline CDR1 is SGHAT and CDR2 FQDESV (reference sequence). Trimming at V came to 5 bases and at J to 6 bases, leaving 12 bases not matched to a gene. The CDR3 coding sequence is TGTGCCAGCAGCGCCCTCTCCGGGGGGGCCGCCGAGCAGTACTTC. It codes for CASSALSGGAAEQYF.

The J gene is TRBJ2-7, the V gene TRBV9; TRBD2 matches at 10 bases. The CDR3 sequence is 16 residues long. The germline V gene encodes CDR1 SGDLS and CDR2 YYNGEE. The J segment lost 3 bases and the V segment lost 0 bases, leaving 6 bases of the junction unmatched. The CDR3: CASSVGSASGSYEQYF. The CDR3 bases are TGTGCCAGCAGCGTAGGAAGCGCTAGCGGGAGCTACGAGCAGTACTTC. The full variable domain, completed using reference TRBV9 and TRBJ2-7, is DSGVTQTPKHLITATGQRVTLRCSPRSGDLSVYWYQQSLDQGLQFLIQYYNGEERAKGNILERFSAQQFPDLHSELNLSSLELGDSALYFCASSVGSASGSYEQYFGPGTRLTVT.

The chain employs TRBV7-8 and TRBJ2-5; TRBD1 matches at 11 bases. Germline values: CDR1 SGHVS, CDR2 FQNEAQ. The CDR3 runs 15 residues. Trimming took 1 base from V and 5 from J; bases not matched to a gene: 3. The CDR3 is CASSLGTGGAETQYF. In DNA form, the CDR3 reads TGTGCCAGCAGCTTAGGGACAGGGGGCGCGGAGACCCAGTACTTC.

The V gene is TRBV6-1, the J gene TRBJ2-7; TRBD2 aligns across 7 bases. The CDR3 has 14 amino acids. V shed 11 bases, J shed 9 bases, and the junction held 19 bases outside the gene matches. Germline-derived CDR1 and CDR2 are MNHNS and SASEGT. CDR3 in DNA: TGTGCCGCAGGTATTAGCGGGCATGGTTTGTGGCAGTACTTC. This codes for CAAGISGHGLWQYF.

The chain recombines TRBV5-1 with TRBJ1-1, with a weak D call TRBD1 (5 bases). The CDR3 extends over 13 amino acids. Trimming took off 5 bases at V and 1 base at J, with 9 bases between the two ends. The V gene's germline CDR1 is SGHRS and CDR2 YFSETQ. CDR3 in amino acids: CASRPTGNTEAFF. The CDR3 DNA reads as TGCGCCAGCAGGCCAACAGGGAACACTGAAGCTTTCTTT.

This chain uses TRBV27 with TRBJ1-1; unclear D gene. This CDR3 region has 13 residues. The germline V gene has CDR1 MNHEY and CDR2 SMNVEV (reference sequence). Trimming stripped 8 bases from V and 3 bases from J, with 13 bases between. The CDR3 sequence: CASGRAAYTEAFF. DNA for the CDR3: TGTGCCAGCGGTCGAGCCGCGTACACTGAAGCTTTCTTT.

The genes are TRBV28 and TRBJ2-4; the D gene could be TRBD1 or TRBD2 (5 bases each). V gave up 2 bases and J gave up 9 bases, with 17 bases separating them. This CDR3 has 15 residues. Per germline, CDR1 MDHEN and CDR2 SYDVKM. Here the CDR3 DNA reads TGTGCCAGCAGTTTACCCGGGACCTCTGGGGGCATTCAGTACTTC. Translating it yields CASSLPGTSGGIQYF.

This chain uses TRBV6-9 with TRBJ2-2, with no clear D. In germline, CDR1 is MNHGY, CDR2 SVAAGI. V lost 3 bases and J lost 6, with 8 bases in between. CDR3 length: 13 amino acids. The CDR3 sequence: CASSYSEAGELFF. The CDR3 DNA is TGTGCCAGCAGTTACTCTGAGGCCGGGGAGCTGTTTTTT.

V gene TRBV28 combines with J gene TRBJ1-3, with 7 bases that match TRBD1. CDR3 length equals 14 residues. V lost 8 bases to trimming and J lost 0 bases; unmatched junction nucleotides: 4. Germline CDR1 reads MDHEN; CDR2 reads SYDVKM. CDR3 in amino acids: CASAGTASGNTIYF. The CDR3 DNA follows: TGTGCCAGCGCCGGGACAGCCTCTGGAAACACCATATATTTT.

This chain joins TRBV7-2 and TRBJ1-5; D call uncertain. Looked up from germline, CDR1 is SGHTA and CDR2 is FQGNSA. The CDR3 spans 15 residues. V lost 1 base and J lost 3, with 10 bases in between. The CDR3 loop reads CASSLDPAFNQPQHF. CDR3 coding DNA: TGTGCCAGCAGCTTAGACCCAGCTTTCAATCAGCCCCAGCATTTT.